The clone carrying this T cell receptor (beta chain) was counted only a few times. Its antigen is currently unknown. These data originate in a study of T cells in localized non-small cell lung cancer. The CDR3 has 12 amino acids. Deletions cut 3 bases from V and 0 bases from J, with 5 bases between. Germline V gives CDR1 GTSNPN, CDR2 SVGIG (reference sequence). Profiled with immunoSEQ multiplex PCR; TCRdb holds only in-frame clones, not every one. This sample carries 20,000 to 30,000 clones, 65% to 85% of them seen once, and the ten largest clones take 4% to 5.5%. Study conclusions and caveats: One tumor region alone was sequenced, and heterogeneity therefore remains possible. In the blood, greater T cell density corresponded to longer overall survival. It was uninvolved adjacent lung that showed the highest T cell clonality, exceeding tumor.

The sequences come from PBMCs, collected before any cancer treatment. The source is a man aged 40 to 70 with stage II lung adenocarcinoma. The V and J genes are TRBV30 and TRBJ1-2; the D is unclear. The CDR3 sequence is CAWRGANYGYTF. The CDR3 nucleotides read TGTGCCTGGAGGGGAGCTAACTATGGCTACACCTTC.